One and the same sample provided the 5 T cell receptor beta chains below, sequenced in a study of naive and memory T cell subsets. Study-wide points: Naive repertoires, especially CD8, held a few larger clonotypes, possibly memory cells re-expressing CD45RA.

Two oligonucleotides, mixed equimolar, formed the beta constant-region primer covering TRBC1 and TRBC2. The ligated cDNA underwent four PCR rounds using SP2 and nested alpha and beta constant-region primers. MiXCR was run by TCRdb on the UMI-ligation and nested PCR reads, yielding one entry per CDR3 protein. The data show roughly 100,000 distinct CDR3 sequences, about 10% seen once. What these receptors recognize is not known. The sample consisted of naive CD4+ T cells from blood. The source of these receptors is a human donor in good health.

This clonotype has only a few counts. The chain couples TRBV10-3 to TRBJ1-5; D remains ambiguous. Deletions cut 4 bases from V and 4 bases from J, with 8 bases between. This CDR3 spans 13 amino acids. Germline values: CDR1 ENHRY, CDR2 SYGVKD. CDR3 bases: TGTGCCATCAGTGTTCAGGAGAATCAGCCCCAGCATTTT. This gives the protein CAISVQENQPQHF.

This clonotype showed up just a few times. The rearrangement joins TRBV4-2 to TRBJ2-3; 14 bases agree with TRBD2. J gave up 4 bases and V 6 bases, and 6 bases lay outside the gene matches. Germline V CDR1 and CDR2: LGHNA, YNFKEQ. This CDR3 is 16 amino acids long. DNA for the CDR3: TGTGCCAGCAGGCCGGGACTAGCGGGGGCCGCAGATACGCAGTATTTT. Translated: CASRPGLAGAADTQYF.

This clonotype was counted between two and nine times. The CDR3 bases are TGTGCCACCGAGATGGAATTAACAGTGAACACTGAAGCTTTCTTT. This codes for CATEMELTVNTEAFF. The chain recombines TRBV2 with TRBJ1-1, with D unresolved. The germline gives CDR1 SNHLY, CDR2 FYNNEI. CDR3 length: 15 residues. Trimming cost V 10 bases and J 0 bases, with 18 bases left between them.

The chain employs TRBV18 and TRBJ2-5, with 7 bases identical to TRBD1. Losses at the gene ends were 4 bases for V and 2 bases for J; bases not matched to a gene: 4. The V gene's germline CDR1 is KGHSH and CDR2 LQKENI. This CDR3 is 14 amino acids long. CDR3 in DNA: TGTGCCAGCTCACAGGGACAGCAGCAAGAGACCCAGTACTTC. Translation: CASSQGQQQETQYF.

This clonotype appeared a single time. Relative to the germline gene, one junction end is altered; a read error may explain this. This chain uses TRBV20-1 with TRBJ2-3; weak D call: TRBD1 (5 bases). The CDR3 spans 15 residues. Germline loops: CDR1 DFQATT, CDR2 SNEGSKA (reference sequence). Here the CDR3 reads CSAPHPQVGPDTRYF. The CDR3 region has the DNA TGCAGTGCGCCCCACCCGCAGGTGGGGCCAGATACGCGGTATTTT.